These 15 T cell receptor beta chains originate from one sample sequenced in a study of radiation and T cells in renal cell carcinoma. Clones were sequenced by immunoSEQ multiplex PCR, and TCRdb holds only the in-frame ones, with some missing. The sample consists of about 58,000 clones, around 77% of them appearing once. Time point defined: blood 2 weeks post-SBRT. Treatment indicated: 15 Gy SBRT to primary tumor, nephrectomy 4 weeks later. The sequencing used blood, collected from a patient whose treatment included radiotherapy and nephrectomy. Receptors were obtained from a man aged 60 to 69 with renal cell carcinoma.

The V call is TRBV7-9, the J call TRBJ2-1, with D hard to call. This CDR3 has 18 amino acids. The ends were cut back, 1 base at V and 5 bases at J, with 21 bases in the middle. Germline V gives CDR1 SEHNR, CDR2 FQNEAQ (reference sequence). CDR3 residues: CASSLGKGVPGSDNEQFF. CDR3 sequence (DNA): TGTGCCAGCAGCTTAGGAAAGGGTGTACCGGGTTCGGACAATGAGCAGTTCTTC.

The table lists this clone with a few counts. The chain recombines TRBV5-4 with TRBJ1-1, with a tentative D call TRBD1 (5 bases). CDR1 and CDR2 (germline): SGHNT, YYREEE (reference sequence). The CDR3 contains 16 residues. V dropped 4 bases and J dropped 1 base, with 17 bases sitting between them. For the CDR3, the DNA is TGTGCCAGCAGCCCAGGAGGGTATCAGGGGAACACTGAAGCTTTCTTT. It yields the protein CASSPGGYQGNTEAFF.

This chain uses TRBV15 with TRBJ1-3, with D possibly TRBD1 on 5 matching bases. The V end was cut by 0 bases, the J end by 0 bases, with 9 bases between. Germline lookup yields CDR1 LNHNV and CDR2 YYDKDF (reference sequence). The CDR3 totals 16 residues. As DNA, the CDR3 is TGTGCCACCAGCAGAGAGTTCGGGGGCTCTGGAAACACCATATATTTT. It encodes CATSREFGGSGNTIYF.

The chain couples TRBV5-1 to TRBJ1-1; tentative D call: TRBD1 (6 bases). This CDR3 comprises 15 residues. V lost 2 bases and J lost 0, with 11 bases in between. Germline CDR1 SGHRS, CDR2 YFSETQ. The CDR3 bases are TGCGCCAGCAGCTTTACAGGGTTGATGAACACTGAAGCTTTCTTT. Protein sequence: CASSFTGLMNTEAFF.

This sequence joins TRBV2 and TRBJ2-6, with 8 bases aligning to TRBD2. The V gene's germline CDR1 is SNHLY and CDR2 FYNNEI. The CDR3 consists of 17 residues. With V trimmed by 3 bases and J by 3 bases, 7 bases remained unmatched. In DNA form, the CDR3 reads TGTGCCAGCAGTGATGGAGAAGCGGGAGTTGGGGCCAACGTCCTGACTTTC. It specifies CASSDGEAGVGANVLTF.

This clone showed up just a few times. The rearrangement uses TRBV2 and TRBJ2-1, with D possibly being TRBD1 (5 bases). Germline values: CDR1 SNHLY, CDR2 FYNNEI. The CDR3 sequence is 13 residues long. V was shortened by 4 bases and J by 4 bases, with 8 bases between the two germline ends. This CDR3 is CASSGRQYNEQFF. The CDR3 nucleotides are TGTGCCAGCAGTGGGAGACAGTACAATGAGCAGTTCTTC.

V usage is TRBV6-1 and J usage is TRBJ2-1; 10 bases are shared with TRBD1. The V segment lost 3 bases and the J segment 6 bases; nucleotides outside the gene matches: 5. The CDR3 extends over 15 amino acids. The germline V gene has CDR1 MNHNS and CDR2 SASEGT. DNA of the CDR3: TGTGCCAGCAGTGACCCCGGGACAGGGGTCAATGAGCAGTTCTTC. As protein: CASSDPGTGVNEQFF.

V and J are TRBV6-5 and TRBJ2-1; 13 bases fit TRBD2. The CDR3 contains 15 residues. Germline V gives CDR1 MNHEY, CDR2 SVGAGI. V dropped 4 bases and J dropped 7; count of bases not matched to a gene: 4. The CDR3 spells CASSSTSGRANEQFF. CDR3 sequence (DNA): TGTGCCAGCAGTTCAACTAGCGGGAGGGCAAATGAGCAGTTCTTC.

This clone was counted between two and nine times. The chain has TRBV10-3 and TRBJ1-1; maybe TRBD1 (6 bases). CDR3 length: 14 residues. CDR1 is ENHRY, CDR2 SYGVKD, per germline. The V end lost 3 bases, the J end lost 0 bases, and 8 bases lay between the germline ends. CDR3 region: CAISEQGLNTEAFF. The CDR3 nucleotides are TGTGCCATCAGTGAACAGGGACTGAACACTGAAGCTTTCTTT.

CDR3 nucleotide sequence: TGTGCAAGTGGCGGGACTAGGATCTACGAGCAGTACTTC. It encodes CASGGTRIYEQYF. The chain is built from TRBV12-2 and TRBJ2-7; the D segment call TRBD2 is taken from the table without a DNA check. TRBV12-2 corresponds to a pseudogene. The CDR3 is 13 amino acids.

This rearrangement joins TRBV5-1 to TRBJ2-1; the D is unclear. V gave up 2 bases and J gave up 7 bases, with 10 bases separating them. Germline CDR1 SGHRS, CDR2 YFSETQ. CDR3 length equals 13 residues. CDR3 loop: CASSFSDLNEQFF. CDR3 sequence (DNA): TGCGCCAGCAGCTTCTCAGACTTGAATGAGCAGTTCTTC.

The chain uses TRBV15 and TRBJ2-1, with 11 bases identical to TRBD2. This CDR3 comprises 14 residues. Germline CDR1 LNHNV, CDR2 YYDKDF (reference sequence). Losses at the gene ends were 2 bases for V and 8 bases for J; bases not matched to a gene: 2. CDR3 bases: TGTGCCACCAGCAGACTAGCGGGAGGTGATGAGCAGTTCTTC. Translating gives CATSRLAGGDEQFF. Full variable domain (missing parts from reference TRBV15 and TRBJ2-1): DAMVIQNPRYQVTQFGKPVTLSCSQTLNHNVMYWYQQKSSQAPKLLFHYYDKDFNNEADTPDNFQSRRPNTSFCFLDIRSPGLGDTAMYLCATSRLAGGDEQFFGPGTRLTVL.

The chain employs TRBV10-1 and TRBJ2-1; TRBD2 agrees at 9 bases. The CDR3 contains 17 residues. V shed 4 bases, J shed 0 bases, and the junction held 7 bases outside the gene matches. Germline loops: CDR1 WNHNN, CDR2 SYGVQD (reference sequence). Here the CDR3 reads CASSGVAGDFSYNEQFF. The CDR3 nucleotides read TGCGCCAGCAGTGGGGTAGCGGGAGACTTCTCCTACAATGAGCAGTTCTTC.

V and J are TRBV5-1 and TRBJ1-2; possible D gene TRBD1, 5 bases. Germline values: CDR1 SGHRS, CDR2 YFSETQ. V was trimmed by 4 bases and J by 6 bases, leaving 19 bases between them. CDR3 size: 15 residues. CDR3 in DNA: TGCGCCAGCAGCCCCAGTGGCGGGACCCAAAATGGCTACACCTTC. Translation gives CASSPSGGTQNGYTF.

This clone showed up just a few times. V and J are TRBV11-2 and TRBJ1-6; D unresolved. CDR1 is SGHAT and CDR2 is FQNNGV in the germline V gene. V was shortened by 11 bases and J by 8 bases, with 13 bases between the two germline ends. This CDR3 is built from 12 residues. The CDR3 region has the DNA TGTGCCGACGGGGATGGGGATTCACCCCTCCACTTT. This translates into CADGDGDSPLHF.